This T cell receptor (beta chain) was found in a study of CD8 T cells in Susac syndrome. After extraction with the RNeasy kit, roughly 0.45 to 1 ug of the RNA was reverse transcribed using random hexamers. TCRdb re-called the immunoSEQ multiplex PCR reads with MiXCR, one entry per CDR3 protein. The sample has more than 250,000 distinct CDR3 sequences, 92% seen once. The multiple sclerosis control group consisted of treatment-naive patients whose relapsing-remitting disease, which was either stable or active, fulfilled revised McDonald criteria. There are a few counts of this clonotype. CDR3 length: 14 amino acids. V was clipped by 5 bases and J by 4 bases, with 14 bases between them. The germline CDR1 and CDR2 sequences are SGHAT and FQNNGV.

This TCR was sampled from a human donor with multiple sclerosis. The sequenced material came from CD4+ T cells from PBMCs. The chain has TRBV11-2 and TRBJ1-2, with D possibly TRBD1 on 5 matching bases. In DNA form, the CDR3 reads TGTGCCAGCAGCCAGGAGGCGGGGGTCTATGGCTACACCTTC. The encoded protein is CASSQEAGVYGYTF.